This TCR beta chain appears in the sequencing data of a study of cytotoxic CD8 clonotypes in ibrutinib-treated CLL. Turning to the study itself: Samples averaged roughly 260,000 productive templates and just under 95,000 productive rearrangements.

Assay: immunoSEQ multiplex PCR; the TCRdb copy retains only in-frame clones and omits some. Among more than 300,000 clones, about 80% were seen once, and the ten largest hold about 6.7%. V trimming: 7 bases; J trimming: 7 bases; junction bases outside the gene matches: 6. The CDR3 is 13 amino acids. Germline-derived CDR1 and CDR2 are LNHDA and SQIVND (reference sequence). Genomic DNA (around 2 micrograms) was obtained from cryopreserved PBMCs for construction of TCR beta libraries. The input for sequencing was PBMCs, taken before ibrutinib treatment. The chain carries TRBV19 and TRBJ1-2; 10 bases agree with TRBD1. The clonotype comes from a human donor with chronic lymphocytic leukemia. For the CDR3, the DNA is TGTGCCAGTACTCCGGGACAGGGGTCTGGCTACACCTTC. Residues: CASTPGQGSGYTF.